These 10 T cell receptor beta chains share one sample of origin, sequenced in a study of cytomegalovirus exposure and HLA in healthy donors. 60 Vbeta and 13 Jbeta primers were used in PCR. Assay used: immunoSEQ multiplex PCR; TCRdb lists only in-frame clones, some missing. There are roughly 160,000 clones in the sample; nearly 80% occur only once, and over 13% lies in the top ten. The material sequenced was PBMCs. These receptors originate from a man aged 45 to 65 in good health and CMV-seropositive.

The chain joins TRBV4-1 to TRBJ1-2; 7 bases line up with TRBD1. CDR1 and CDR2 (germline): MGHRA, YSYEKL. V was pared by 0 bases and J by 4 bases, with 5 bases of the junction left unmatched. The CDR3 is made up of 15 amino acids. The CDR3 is CASSQDRAGGYGYTF. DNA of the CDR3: TGCGCCAGCAGCCAAGATAGAGCAGGGGGCTATGGCTACACCTTC.

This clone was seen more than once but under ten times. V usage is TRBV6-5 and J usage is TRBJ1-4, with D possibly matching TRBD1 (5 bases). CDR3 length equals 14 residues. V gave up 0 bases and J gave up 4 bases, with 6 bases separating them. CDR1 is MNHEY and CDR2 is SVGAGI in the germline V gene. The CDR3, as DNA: TGTGCCAGCAGTTACTCAGGACATAATGAAAAACTGTTTTTT. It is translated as CASSYSGHNEKLFF.

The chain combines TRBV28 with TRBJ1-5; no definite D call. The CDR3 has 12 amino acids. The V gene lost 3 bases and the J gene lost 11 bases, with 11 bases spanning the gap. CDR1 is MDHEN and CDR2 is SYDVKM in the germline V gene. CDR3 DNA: TGTGCCAGCAGTTTCCTCGAGAGGGCCCAGCATTTT. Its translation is CASSFLERAQHF.

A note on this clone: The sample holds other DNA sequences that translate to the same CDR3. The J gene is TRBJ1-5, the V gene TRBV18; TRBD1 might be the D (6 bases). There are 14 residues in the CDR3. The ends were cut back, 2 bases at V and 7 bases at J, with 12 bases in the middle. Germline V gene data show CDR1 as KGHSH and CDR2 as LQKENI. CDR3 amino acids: CASSPEQGGQPQHF. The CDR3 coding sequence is TGTGCCAGCTCACCAGAACAGGGAGGGCAGCCCCAGCATTTT. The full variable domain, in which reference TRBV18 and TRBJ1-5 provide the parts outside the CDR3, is NAGVMQNPRHLVRRRGQEARLRCSPMKGHSHVYWYRQLPEEGLKFMVYLQKENIIDESGMPKERFSAEFPKEGPSILRIQQVVRGDSAAYFCASSPEQGGQPQHFGDGTRLSIL.

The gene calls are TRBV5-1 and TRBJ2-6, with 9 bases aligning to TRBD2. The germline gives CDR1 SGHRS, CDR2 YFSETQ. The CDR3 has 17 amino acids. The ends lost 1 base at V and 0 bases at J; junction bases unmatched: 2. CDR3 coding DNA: TGCGCCAGCAGCTTGACTAGCGGGTTCTCTGGGGCCAACGTCCTGACTTTC. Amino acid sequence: CASSLTSGFSGANVLTF.

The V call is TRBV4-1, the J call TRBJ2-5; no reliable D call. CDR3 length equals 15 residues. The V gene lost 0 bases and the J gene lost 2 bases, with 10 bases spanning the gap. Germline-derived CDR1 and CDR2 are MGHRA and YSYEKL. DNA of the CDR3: TGCGCCAGCAGCCAAGATCTGAACAGTCAAGAGACCCAGTACTTC. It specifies CASSQDLNSQETQYF.

The CDR3 loop reads CAISESLAGGSFNEQFF. The CDR3 DNA sequence: TGTGCCATCAGTGAGTCACTAGCGGGGGGCTCCTTTAATGAGCAGTTCTTC. The gene calls are TRBV10-3 and TRBJ2-1; 12 nucleotides agree with TRBD2. The CDR3 runs 17 residues. Trimming removed 0 bases from V and 7 bases from J; junction bases left unmatched: 7. From germline, CDR1 is ENHRY and CDR2 SYGVKD.

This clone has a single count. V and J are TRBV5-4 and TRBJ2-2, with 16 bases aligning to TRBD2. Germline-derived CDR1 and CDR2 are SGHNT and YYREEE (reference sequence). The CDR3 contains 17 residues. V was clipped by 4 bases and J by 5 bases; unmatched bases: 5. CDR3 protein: CASSPGLAGGGTGELFF. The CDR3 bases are TGTGCCAGCAGCCCGGGACTAGCGGGGGGGGGTACCGGGGAGCTGTTTTTT.

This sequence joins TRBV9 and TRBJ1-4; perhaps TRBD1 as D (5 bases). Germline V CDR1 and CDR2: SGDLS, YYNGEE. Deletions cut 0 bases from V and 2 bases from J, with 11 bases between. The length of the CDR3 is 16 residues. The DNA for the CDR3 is TGTGCCAGCAGCGTAGGTTGGGGGGAGACTAATGAAAAACTGTTTTTT. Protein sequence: CASSVGWGETNEKLFF.

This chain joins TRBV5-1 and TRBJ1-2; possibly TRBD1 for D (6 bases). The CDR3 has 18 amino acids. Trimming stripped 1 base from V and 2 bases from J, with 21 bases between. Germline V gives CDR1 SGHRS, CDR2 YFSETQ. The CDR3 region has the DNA TGCGCCAGCAGCTTGACAGCCTCTATCGGGACACTGAACTATGGCTACACCTTC. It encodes CASSLTASIGTLNYGYTF.